A selection of T cell receptor beta chains follows, all from one sample in a study of response to subunit inactivated influenza vaccine. Each CDR3 protein is one row after TCRdb ran MiXCR on the RT-PCR reads. The sample holds approximately 570,000 distinct CDR3 sequences; 7.5% to 8.5% are singletons and the top ten take roughly 13%. The sample in question was PBMCs from blood, obtained less than 30 months after vaccination. The receptors were gathered from a man aged 45-69 years who received an inactivated influenza vaccine. Each CDR3 is given with its conserved first and last residue. A D gene is named only where the DNA matches it firmly. Clone size is stated in some rows and not others, as once, few, many or a class when expanded.

clone_size: few
d_call: TRBD2
j_call: TRBJ2-3
cdr3_length: 15
v_call: TRBV12-3/TRBV12-4
cdr3_nt: TGTGCCAGCAGACTAACTAGCGGGAGTCCGAGTACGCAGTATTTT
cdr3_aa: CASRLTSGSPSTQYF

clone_size: .
d_call: .
j_call: TRBJ2-7
cdr3_length: 12
v_call: TRBV29-1
cdr3_nt: TGCAGCGTAGTGACAGGTCGGCACGAGCAGTACTTC
cdr3_aa: CSVVTGRHEQYF

clone_size: many
d_call: TRBD2
j_call: TRBJ2-1
cdr3_length: 16
v_call: TRBV12-3/TRBV12-4
cdr3_nt: TGTGCCAGCAGTTTATTAGCGGGGGGTGTCCACAATGAGCAGTTCTTC
cdr3_aa: CASSLLAGGVHNEQFF

clone_size: .
d_call: .
j_call: TRBJ2-7
cdr3_length: 16
v_call: TRBV18
cdr3_nt: TGTGCCAGCTCACCCCAGGTGGATCTAAGGGTCGACGAGCAGTACTTC
cdr3_aa: CASSPQVDLRVDEQYF

clone_size: few
d_call: TRBD2
j_call: TRBJ2-1
cdr3_length: 17
v_call: TRBV4-3
cdr3_nt: TGCGCCAGCAGCCATCGTCGGGGGGTCCCTACGGGCAATGAGCAGTTCTTC
cdr3_aa: CASSHRRGVPTGNEQFF

clone_size: few
d_call: .
j_call: TRBJ2-5
cdr3_length: 19
v_call: TRBV28
cdr3_nt: TGTGCCAGCAGTTCTCTCATGATAAGGACAGGGAGGGCACAAGAGACCCAGTACTTC
cdr3_aa: CASSSLMIRTGRAQETQYF

clone_size: .
d_call: TRBD1
j_call: TRBJ2-2
cdr3_length: 15
v_call: TRBV20-1
cdr3_nt: TGCAGTGCTAGAGGACAGGGCAAAGGGGCCGGGGAGCTGTTTTTT
cdr3_aa: CSARGQGKGAGELFF

clone_size: few
d_call: .
j_call: TRBJ2-5
cdr3_length: 14
v_call: TRBV6-2/TRBV6-3
cdr3_nt: TGTGCCAGCAGTTCCTGGACAGACCAAGAGACCCAGTACTTC
cdr3_aa: CASSSWTDQETQYF

clone_size: .
d_call: TRBD1
j_call: TRBJ1-3
cdr3_length: 16
v_call: TRBV3-1
cdr3_nt: TGTGCCAGCACGAACAGGGGTCGGAGCTCTGGAAACACCATATATTTT
cdr3_aa: CASTNRGRSSGNTIYF

clone_size: many
d_call: .
j_call: TRBJ2-2
cdr3_length: 13
v_call: TRBV24-1
cdr3_nt: TGTGCCACCAGTGCCTTAACCACCGGGGAGCTGTTTTTT
cdr3_aa: CATSALTTGELFF

clone_size: few
d_call: TRBD1
j_call: TRBJ2-1
cdr3_length: 15
v_call: TRBV4-2
cdr3_nt: TGTGCCAGCAGCCAAAGGGGACAGGACCCCAATGAGCAGTTCTTC
cdr3_aa: CASSQRGQDPNEQFF

clone_size: .
d_call: .
j_call: TRBJ2-1
cdr3_length: 17
v_call: TRBV9
cdr3_nt: TGTGCCAGCAGCGTAGATAGGAGGGAGGGGGAGGAGAATGAGCAGTTCTTC
cdr3_aa: CASSVDRREGEENEQFF

clone_size: few
d_call: TRBD2
j_call: TRBJ2-7
cdr3_length: 14
v_call: TRBV27
cdr3_nt: TGTGCCAGCAGAAATAGCGGGGGGGCCCAGGAGCAGTACTTC
cdr3_aa: CASRNSGGAQEQYF

clone_size: few
d_call: TRBD2
j_call: TRBJ2-2
cdr3_length: 16
v_call: TRBV12-3/TRBV12-4
cdr3_nt: TGTGCCAGCAGTTTATCGGCGGGGAGGGCCACCGGGGAGCTGTTTTTT
cdr3_aa: CASSLSAGRATGELFF

clone_size: .
d_call: .
j_call: TRBJ2-3
cdr3_length: 15
v_call: TRBV9
cdr3_nt: TGTGCCAGCAGCGCCCAGGGTACTAGCACAGATACGCAGTATTTT
cdr3_aa: CASSAQGTSTDTQYF

clone_size: .
d_call: .
j_call: TRBJ2-1
cdr3_length: 17
v_call: TRBV28
cdr3_nt: TGTGCCAGCAGTCTCCGTGGGAGAGTTAGCTCCTACAATGAGCAGTTCTTC
cdr3_aa: CASSLRGRVSSYNEQFF

clone_size: few
d_call: .
j_call: TRBJ2-4
cdr3_length: 14
v_call: TRBV20-1
cdr3_nt: TGCAGTGCTCAGGACTTTAGGGTACAAAACATTCAGTACTTC
cdr3_aa: CSAQDFRVQNIQYF

clone_size: many
d_call: .
j_call: TRBJ1-2
cdr3_length: 13
v_call: TRBV7-2
cdr3_nt: TGTGCCAGCAGCTCCCGGACCCGAGGTGGCTACACCTTC
cdr3_aa: CASSSRTRGGYTF

clone_size: .
d_call: TRBD1
j_call: TRBJ1-1
cdr3_length: 12
v_call: TRBV20-1
cdr3_nt: TGCAGTGCCCCCAGGGGGCTCACTGAAGCTTTCTTT
cdr3_aa: CSAPRGLTEAFF

clone_size: few
d_call: .
j_call: TRBJ2-3
cdr3_length: 15
v_call: TRBV6-1
cdr3_nt: TGTGCCAGCAGTGAGTGGGGTGCGAGCACAGATACGCAGTATTTT
cdr3_aa: CASSEWGASTDTQYF

clone_size: many
d_call: .
j_call: TRBJ2-3
cdr3_length: 14
v_call: TRBV7-8
cdr3_nt: TGTGCCAGCAGCTTATTTCAGTCCACAGATACGCAGTATTTT
cdr3_aa: CASSLFQSTDTQYF

clone_size: few
d_call: TRBD1
j_call: TRBJ2-1
cdr3_length: 14
v_call: TRBV6-5
cdr3_nt: TGTGCCAGCGTTAGGGACAGGGGGGTGGGTGAGCAGTTCTTC
cdr3_aa: CASVRDRGVGEQFF

clone_size: few
d_call: TRBD1
j_call: TRBJ2-7
cdr3_length: 13
v_call: TRBV5-5
cdr3_nt: TGTGCCAGCAGCCGCGTAACAGGGGGCGAGCAGTACTTC
cdr3_aa: CASSRVTGGEQYF

clone_size: many
d_call: .
j_call: TRBJ2-3
cdr3_length: 15
v_call: TRBV4-3
cdr3_nt: TGCGCCAGCAGCCAAGACCGACTGGGCACAGATACGCAGTATTTT
cdr3_aa: CASSQDRLGTDTQYF

clone_size: .
d_call: .
j_call: TRBJ2-7
cdr3_length: 13
v_call: TRBV7-9
cdr3_nt: TGTGCCAGCAGCCAAGGAGGGTTCCACGAGCAGTACTTC
cdr3_aa: CASSQGGFHEQYF

clone_size: .
d_call: .
j_call: TRBJ1-1
cdr3_length: 14
v_call: TRBV5-4
cdr3_nt: TGTGCCAGCAGCTTGTCAGGACAGTACACTGAAGCTTTCTTT
cdr3_aa: CASSLSGQYTEAFF

clone_size: many
d_call: .
j_call: TRBJ1-2
cdr3_length: 14
v_call: TRBV7-2
cdr3_nt: TGTGCCAGCAGCTCTAGGGGCCACATGGATGGCTACACCTTC
cdr3_aa: CASSSRGHMDGYTF

clone_size: many
d_call: TRBD1
j_call: TRBJ2-7
cdr3_length: 14
v_call: TRBV29-1
cdr3_nt: TGCAGCGCTTCCTCTTCCGGGACAGCCTACGAGCAGTACTTC
cdr3_aa: CSASSSGTAYEQYF

clone_size: .
d_call: .
j_call: TRBJ1-1
cdr3_length: 14
v_call: TRBV12-3/TRBV12-4
cdr3_nt: TGTGCCAGCAGTTCCATAGGAGTTGGCACTGAAGCTTTCTTT
cdr3_aa: CASSSIGVGTEAFF

clone_size: once
d_call: TRBD1
j_call: TRBJ2-3
cdr3_length: 14
v_call: TRBV12-3/TRBV12-4
cdr3_nt: TGTGCCAGCAGTCCGGGACAGGTGGCCGATACGCAGTATTTT
cdr3_aa: CASSPGQVADTQYF

clone_size: few
d_call: .
j_call: TRBJ2-5
cdr3_length: 15
v_call: TRBV18
cdr3_nt: TGTGCCAGCTCACCGGTCACAGGGCCCCAAGAGACCCAGTACTTC
cdr3_aa: CASSPVTGPQETQYF

clone_size: .
d_call: TRBD2
j_call: TRBJ2-1
cdr3_length: 16
v_call: TRBV12-3/TRBV12-4
cdr3_nt: TGTGCCAGCAGTTTGATGGGCGGGAGCTCCTACAATGAGCAGTTCTTC
cdr3_aa: CASSLMGGSSYNEQFF

clone_size: many
d_call: TRBD2
j_call: TRBJ2-3
cdr3_length: 14
v_call: TRBV12-3/TRBV12-4
cdr3_nt: TGTGCCAGCAGGGGACTAGCGGGTCGAGATACGCAGTATTTT
cdr3_aa: CASRGLAGRDTQYF

clone_size: .
d_call: TRBD2
j_call: TRBJ2-1
cdr3_length: 16
v_call: TRBV4-3
cdr3_nt: TGCGCCAGCAGCCAAGAACTAGCGGAGTCCTACAATGAGCAGTTCTTC
cdr3_aa: CASSQELAESYNEQFF

clone_size: .
d_call: .
j_call: TRBJ2-7
cdr3_length: 14
v_call: TRBV12-3/TRBV12-4
cdr3_nt: TGTGCCCGCAGTTTAATGGGAGACCGTTACGAGCAGTACTTC
cdr3_aa: CARSLMGDRYEQYF

clone_size: few
d_call: .
j_call: TRBJ2-1
cdr3_length: 16
v_call: TRBV11-2
cdr3_nt: TGTGCCAGCAGCTTAGTCGGGAACGGGGCCTACAATGAGCAGTTCTTC
cdr3_aa: CASSLVGNGAYNEQFF

clone_size: few
d_call: .
j_call: TRBJ1-6
cdr3_length: 16
v_call: TRBV14
cdr3_nt: TGTGCCAGCAGCCAAGGATCAAGCTCCTATAATTCACCCCTCCACTTT
cdr3_aa: CASSQGSSSYNSPLHF

clone_size: many
d_call: .
j_call: TRBJ2-5
cdr3_length: 13
v_call: TRBV11-2
cdr3_nt: TGTGCCAGCAGCCCTACAGGGCGGGAGACCCAGTACTTC
cdr3_aa: CASSPTGRETQYF

clone_size: many
d_call: TRBD1
j_call: TRBJ2-4
cdr3_length: 13
v_call: TRBV20-1
cdr3_nt: TGCAGTGCTAGTTGGGACAGCAAAAACATTCAGTACTTC
cdr3_aa: CSASWDSKNIQYF

clone_size: many
d_call: .
j_call: TRBJ1-3
cdr3_length: 15
v_call: TRBV12-3/TRBV12-4
cdr3_nt: TGTGCCAGCAGTTTCGGTTCTCCCTCTGGAAACACCATATATTTT
cdr3_aa: CASSFGSPSGNTIYF

clone_size: few
d_call: .
j_call: TRBJ2-1
cdr3_length: 13
v_call: TRBV5-1
cdr3_nt: TGCGCCAGCAGCTTGGGACTAGACAATGAGCAGTTCTTC
cdr3_aa: CASSLGLDNEQFF

clone_size: .
d_call: .
j_call: TRBJ1-1
cdr3_length: 15
v_call: TRBV7-6
cdr3_nt: TGTGCCAGCAGCCTAACGGCCGGACAGAACACTGAAGCTTTCTTT
cdr3_aa: CASSLTAGQNTEAFF

clone_size: .
d_call: .
j_call: TRBJ2-1
cdr3_length: 15
v_call: TRBV4-3
cdr3_nt: TGCGCCAGCAGCCAAGATCTTTCCCGGTACAATGAGCAGTTCTTC
cdr3_aa: CASSQDLSRYNEQFF

clone_size: few
d_call: .
j_call: TRBJ1-5
cdr3_length: 16
v_call: TRBV28
cdr3_nt: TGTGCCAGCACCCGGAGCCGTGCCCAATTAGGTCAGCCCCAGCATTTT
cdr3_aa: CASTRSRAQLGQPQHF

clone_size: .
d_call: .
j_call: TRBJ2-3
cdr3_length: 14
v_call: TRBV30
cdr3_nt: TGTGCCTGGAGTGTTGGGGTGGCCAAAGATACGCAGTATTTT
cdr3_aa: CAWSVGVAKDTQYF

clone_size: .
d_call: .
j_call: TRBJ2-1
cdr3_length: 15
v_call: TRBV5-1
cdr3_nt: TGCGCCAGCAGCTTGGAATGGGGGGGCCACAATGAGCAGTTCTTC
cdr3_aa: CASSLEWGGHNEQFF

clone_size: few
d_call: .
j_call: TRBJ1-5
cdr3_length: 14
v_call: TRBV27
cdr3_nt: TGTGCCAGCAGTTTGGGAGGGCGTAGTCGGCCCCAGCATTTT
cdr3_aa: CASSLGGRSRPQHF

clone_size: many
d_call: .
j_call: TRBJ2-7
cdr3_length: 14
v_call: TRBV28
cdr3_nt: TGTGCCAGCAGCGGTGGGGGAAATTTCTACGAGCAGTACTTC
cdr3_aa: CASSGGGNFYEQYF

clone_size: many
d_call: TRBD2
j_call: TRBJ2-1
cdr3_length: 16
v_call: TRBV7-2
cdr3_nt: TGTGCCAGCAGCTTAAAGGCGGGAGGCTCCTACAATGAGCAGTTCTTC
cdr3_aa: CASSLKAGGSYNEQFF

clone_size: many
d_call: .
j_call: TRBJ2-1
cdr3_length: 15
v_call: TRBV28
cdr3_nt: TGTGCCAGCAGTTTATTGACCGGGGGTCAAGATGAGCAGTTCTTC
cdr3_aa: CASSLLTGGQDEQFF

clone_size: many
d_call: TRBD1
j_call: TRBJ2-3
cdr3_length: 13
v_call: TRBV20-1
cdr3_nt: TGCAGTGCTAAGACAGGGGGACTCGATACGCAGTATTTT
cdr3_aa: CSAKTGGLDTQYF

clone_size: .
d_call: .
j_call: TRBJ2-5
cdr3_length: 17
v_call: TRBV21-1
cdr3_nt: TGTGCCAGCAGCAAGCCCTTAGGTTGGGGGTCCAAAGAGACCCAGTACTTC
cdr3_aa: CASSKPLGWGSKETQYF

clone_size: many
d_call: TRBD1
j_call: TRBJ1-1
cdr3_length: 13
v_call: TRBV29-1
cdr3_nt: TGCAGCGTGGACAGGGCCCTGAACACTGAAGCTTTCTTT
cdr3_aa: CSVDRALNTEAFF

clone_size: many
d_call: TRBD2
j_call: TRBJ2-7
cdr3_length: 15
v_call: TRBV11-2
cdr3_nt: TGTGCCAGCAGCCCCACTAGCGGGAGCTCCTACGAGCAGTACTTC
cdr3_aa: CASSPTSGSSYEQYF